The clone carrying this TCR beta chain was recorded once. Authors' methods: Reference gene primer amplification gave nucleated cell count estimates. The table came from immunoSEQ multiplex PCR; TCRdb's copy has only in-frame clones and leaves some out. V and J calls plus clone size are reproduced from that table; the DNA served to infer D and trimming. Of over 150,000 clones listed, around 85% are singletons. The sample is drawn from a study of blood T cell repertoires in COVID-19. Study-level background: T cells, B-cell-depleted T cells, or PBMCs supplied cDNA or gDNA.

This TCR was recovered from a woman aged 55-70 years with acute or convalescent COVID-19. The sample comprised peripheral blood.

The CDR3 nucleotides are TGTGCCAGCAGCCCCCCTGTGCGCGAGCAGTACGTC. Protein product: CASSPPVREQYV. The chain recombines TRBV5-8 with TRBJ2-7; D gene uncertain. The CDR3 length is 12 residues. Trimming removed 4 bases from V and 6 bases from J, with 11 bases in between. Germline loops: CDR1 SGHTS, CDR2 YDEGEE.